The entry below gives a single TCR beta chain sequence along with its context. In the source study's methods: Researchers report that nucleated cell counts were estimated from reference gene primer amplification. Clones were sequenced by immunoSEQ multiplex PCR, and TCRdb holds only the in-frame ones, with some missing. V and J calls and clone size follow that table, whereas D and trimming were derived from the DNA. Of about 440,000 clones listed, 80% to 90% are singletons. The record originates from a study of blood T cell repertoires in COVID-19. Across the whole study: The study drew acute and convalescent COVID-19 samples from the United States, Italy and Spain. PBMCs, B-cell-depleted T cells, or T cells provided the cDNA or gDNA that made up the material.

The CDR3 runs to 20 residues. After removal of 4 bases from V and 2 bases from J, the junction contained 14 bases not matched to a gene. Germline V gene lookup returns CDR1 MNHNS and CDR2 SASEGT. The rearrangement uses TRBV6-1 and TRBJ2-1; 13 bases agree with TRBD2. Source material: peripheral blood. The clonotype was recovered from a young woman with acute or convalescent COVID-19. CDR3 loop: CASSGPRDRGTSGAYNEQFF. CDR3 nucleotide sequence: TGTGCCAGCAGTGGCCCCCGGGACAGAGGGACTAGCGGGGCCTACAATGAGCAGTTCTTC.